This TCR beta chain was observed in a study of blood T cells in healthy people across ages. The germline V gene has CDR1 SEHNR and CDR2 FQNEAQ (reference sequence). The CDR3 is 16 amino acids. V was pared by 1 base and J by 5 bases, with 17 bases between. Primers used in a second PCR of about 6 to 11 cycles were a sample-barcoded 5' primer and a J-beta primer mix. Each CDR3 protein is one row after TCRdb ran MiXCR on the 5' RACE reads. The table has 650,000 to 800,000 distinct CDR3 sequences, roughly 44% seen once. The chain combines TRBV7-9 with TRBJ2-5, with a tentative D call TRBD1 (7 bases). Sequenced sample: blood. The source is a man in his fifties or sixties in good health. In nucleotides, the CDR3 is TGTGCCAGCAGCTTAGGTGGAGGGGGCATTCGGGAGACCCAGTACTTC. This sequence encodes CASSLGGGGIRETQYF.